The 29 T cell receptor beta chains below come from one sample, sequenced in a study of blood T cell repertoires in COVID-19. Assay used: immunoSEQ multiplex PCR; TCRdb lists only in-frame clones, some missing. There are roughly 150,000 clones in the sample; 85% to 90% occur only once, and less than 4% lies in the top ten. Sequencing was performed on peripheral blood. The receptors were sampled from a woman in her sixties or seventies with active COVID-19.

The chain has TRBV7-2 and TRBJ1-1; D not resolved. Between the trimmed V and J ends, which lost 5 bases and 1 base, there was a span of 11 bases. In germline, CDR1 is SGHTA, CDR2 FQGNSA. The CDR3 has 14 residues. The CDR3 nucleotides read TGTGCCAGCAGCCCGAAGGGAGGGAACACTGAAGCTTTCTTT. Amino acids: CASSPKGGNTEAFF. Looking up the rest from reference TRBV7-2 and TRBJ1-1 gives the full variable domain: GAGVSQSPSNKVTEKGKDVELRCDPISGHTALYWYRQSLGQGLEFLIYFQGNSAPDKSGLPSDRFSAERTGGSVSTLTIQRTQQEDSAVYLCASSPKGGNTEAFFGQGTRLTVV.

The chain combines TRBV19 with TRBJ2-2; 7 bases line up with TRBD1. The CDR3 is 13 residues long. Trimming removed 7 bases from V and 5 bases from J; junction bases left unmatched: 4. The germline V gene encodes CDR1 LNHDA and CDR2 SQIVND (reference sequence). DNA for the CDR3: TGTGCCAGTACGCGCAGGGGGACCGGGGAGCTGTTTTTT. Amino acid sequence: CASTRRGTGELFF.

The chain joins TRBV4-2 to TRBJ2-7; D gene unclear. In germline, CDR1 is LGHNA, CDR2 YNFKEQ. The CDR3 loop spans 15 amino acids. The V gene lost 5 bases and the J gene lost 3 bases, with 17 bases spanning the gap. In DNA, the CDR3 is TGTGCCAGCAGCGTGCGCACCGGGTACGTCTACGAGCAGTACTTC. It yields the protein CASSVRTGYVYEQYF.

The V gene is TRBV3-1 (or the pseudogene TRBV3-2), the J gene TRBJ2-2; possible D gene TRBD2, 6 bases. CDR3 length: 16 amino acids. With 1 base removed from V and 7 bases from J, the gap between germline ends came to 16 bases. Germline V lookup: CDR1 LGHDT, CDR2 YNNKEL (reference sequence). CDR3 protein: CASSQGGGRRNGELFF. DNA of the CDR3: TGTGCCAGCAGCCAAGGAGGAGGGAGAAGAAACGGGGAGCTGTTTTTT.

The CDR3 DNA is TGCAGCGTCTTAGCGGGAGGGCGTTATGAGCAGTTCTTC. Protein product: CSVLAGGRYEQFF. The J gene is TRBJ2-1, the V gene TRBV29-1; TRBD2 matches at 11 bases. Trimming took 6 bases from V and 8 from J; bases not matched to a gene: 6. Germline V CDR1 and CDR2: SQVTM, ANQGSEA. This CDR3 comprises 13 residues.

The chain couples TRBV9 to TRBJ2-7; 7 bases agree with TRBD1. CDR1 and CDR2 (germline): SGDLS, YYNGEE. This CDR3 has 14 residues. The trim removed 0 bases at V and 1 base at J, leaving 1 base unmatched. The CDR3 DNA sequence: TGTGCCAGCAGCGTAGGGGACAGATCCTACGAGCAGTACTTC. Its protein is CASSVGDRSYEQYF.

The J gene is TRBJ2-2, the V gene TRBV2, with a tentative D call TRBD1 (5 bases). Germline-derived CDR1 and CDR2 are SNHLY and FYNNEI. This CDR3 comprises 14 residues. V was clipped by 3 bases and J by 1 base, with 6 bases between them. The CDR3 region is CASSDQGNTGELFF. DNA of the CDR3: TGTGCCAGCAGTGATCAGGGGAACACCGGGGAGCTGTTTTTT.

This chain uses TRBV27 with TRBJ2-5, with D maybe TRBD2 (6 bases). The CDR3 extends over 14 amino acids. V lost 3 bases and J lost 3, with 11 bases in between. CDR1 is MNHEY, CDR2 SMNVEV, per germline (reference sequence). This chain's CDR3 is CASSLTGRKETQYF. CDR3 nucleotides: TGTGCCAGCAGTTTGACCGGGAGAAAAGAGACCCAGTACTTC.

This sequence joins TRBV18 and TRBJ2-6; tentative D call: TRBD1 (6 bases). Germline V CDR1 and CDR2: KGHSH, LQKENI. The CDR3 is made up of 17 amino acids. Trimming removed 2 bases at V and 4 bases at J, with 15 bases between. As DNA, the CDR3 is TGTGCCAGCTCACCATACACTGGGACAATCGGGGCCAACGTCCTGACTTTC. Translation gives CASSPYTGTIGANVLTF.

The rearrangement joins TRBV3-1 (or the pseudogene TRBV3-2) to TRBJ2-3; perhaps TRBD2 as D (5 bases). The V end lost 3 bases, the J end lost 2 bases, and 12 bases lay between the germline ends. CDR1 and CDR2 (germline): LGHDT, YNNKEL (reference sequence). The CDR3 runs 15 residues. CDR3 bases: TGTGCCAGCAGCCACCTTAGCGAGAACACAGATACGCAGTATTTT. Amino acids: CASSHLSENTDTQYF.

The J gene is TRBJ1-1, the V gene TRBV3-1 (or the pseudogene TRBV3-2); no clear D gene. The V gene lost 4 bases and the J gene lost 2 bases, with 8 bases spanning the gap. Germline V lookup: CDR1 LGHDT, CDR2 YNNKEL (reference sequence). The CDR3 is 13 amino acids. CDR3 amino acids: CASSPRINTEAFF. The DNA for the CDR3 is TGTGCCAGCAGCCCGAGAATAAACACTGAAGCTTTCTTT.

The V and J genes are TRBV11-1 and TRBJ1-3; 8 nucleotides line up with TRBD1. Germline CDR1 reads SGHAT; CDR2 reads FQDESV (reference sequence). V shed 3 bases, J shed 1 base, and the junction held 5 bases outside the gene matches. The CDR3 sequence is 16 residues long. The CDR3 DNA reads TGTGCCAGCAGCTTCTTACGGACAGGGTCTGGAAACACCATATATTTT. Its protein product is CASSFLRTGSGNTIYF.

The V gene is TRBV11-1, the J gene TRBJ2-1; D unclear. Trimming took 5 bases from V and 3 from J, leaving 8 bases between them. Germline CDR1 SGHAT, CDR2 FQDESV (reference sequence). The CDR3 has 13 residues. CDR3 residues: CASSETGYNEQFF. The CDR3 coding sequence is TGTGCCAGCAGCGAAACGGGCTACAATGAGCAGTTCTTC.

The chain recombines TRBV9 with TRBJ2-7; the match to TRBD1 covers 11 bases. Germline lookup yields CDR1 SGDLS and CDR2 YYNGEE. The CDR3 extends over 15 amino acids. The V segment lost 3 bases and the J segment 2 bases; nucleotides outside the gene matches: 4. CDR3 nucleotide sequence: TGTGCCAGCAGCGCGCCGGGACAGGGGGCCTACGAGCAGTACTTC. It encodes CASSAPGQGAYEQYF.

This sequence joins TRBV6-5 and TRBJ2-3, with a possible D match to TRBD1 (5 bases). The V end lost 5 bases, the J end lost 4 bases, and 13 bases lay between the germline ends. CDR1 is MNHEY and CDR2 is SVGAGI in the germline V gene. CDR3 length equals 14 residues. In nucleotides, the CDR3 is TGTGCCAGCAGTCCCAGGGTAGGCGCAGATACGCAGTATTTT. It is translated as CASSPRVGADTQYF.

The rearrangement uses TRBV2 and TRBJ2-5, with D hard to call. This CDR3 comprises 14 residues. Trimming took off 2 bases at V and 4 bases at J, with 11 bases between the two ends. CDR1 SNHLY and CDR2 FYNNEI come from the germline V gene. The CDR3 DNA sequence: TGTGCCAGCAGTGAATCTGATACCGGAGAGACCCAGTACTTC. It is translated as CASSESDTGETQYF. The whole variable domain, filled in from reference TRBV2 and TRBJ2-5, reads EPEVTQTPSHQVTQMGQEVILRCVPISNHLYFYWYRQILGQKVEFLVSFYNNEISEKSEIFDDQFSVERPDGSNFTLKIRSTKLEDSAMYFCASSESDTGETQYFGPGTRLLVL.

The chain links TRBV29-1 to TRBJ1-1; 7 bases are a match to TRBD1. There are 13 residues in the CDR3. V shed 5 bases, J shed 4 bases, and the junction held 7 bases outside the gene matches. The V gene's germline CDR1 is SQVTM and CDR2 ANQGSEA. DNA for the CDR3: TGCAGCGTTAGACAGGGAGGCAGCACTGAAGCTTTCTTT. Translated: CSVRQGGSTEAFF.

As regards this clone: A read error may account for a junction end that differs from germline. The V call is TRBV5-4, the J call TRBJ2-4, with TRBD1 matching over 11 bases. The CDR3 length is 15 residues. Germline assignment: CDR1 SGHNT and CDR2 YYREEE (reference sequence). For the CDR3, the DNA is TGTGCCAGCAGTTTGGACAGGGGGCGGGTAAACATTCAGTACTTC. Its translation is CASSLDRGRVNIQYF. Using reference TRBV5-4 and TRBJ2-4 for the parts outside the CDR3, the full variable domain is ETGVTQSPTHLIKTRGQQVTLRCSSQSGHNTVSWYQQALGQGPQFIFQYYREEENGRGNFPPRFSGLQFPNYSSELNVNALELDDSALYLCASSLDRGRVNIQYFGAGTRLSVL.

The chain uses TRBV28 and TRBJ1-2, with D perhaps TRBD1 (6 bases). The CDR3 extends over 13 amino acids. V dropped 3 bases and J dropped 7 bases, with 12 bases sitting between them. The V gene's germline CDR1 is MDHEN and CDR2 SYDVKM. The CDR3 DNA follows: TGTGCCAGCAGTTTGACCGACAGGCCTGGCTACACCTTC. The encoded protein is CASSLTDRPGYTF.

The CDR3 bases are TGTGCCAGCTCACCAGGGACAGAAAGGAAAAACTATGGCTACACCTTC. Amino acids: CASSPGTERKNYGYTF. The chain employs TRBV18 and TRBJ1-2; 7 nucleotides align to TRBD1. V trimming: 2 bases; J trimming: 2 bases; junction bases outside the gene matches: 8. Germline CDR1 is KGHSH and CDR2 is LQKENI. The CDR3 is made up of 16 amino acids.

The chain recombines TRBV4-2 with TRBJ1-1; a weak D match, TRBD1 (5 bases). The CDR3 loop spans 14 amino acids. Germline CDR1 LGHNA, CDR2 YNFKEQ. Trimming removed 4 bases from V and 3 bases from J, with 12 bases in between. For the CDR3, the DNA is TGTGCCAGCAGCCCCAACCTAGGGGACACTGAAGCTTTCTTT. It translates to CASSPNLGDTEAFF.

This chain connects TRBV28 to TRBJ2-3; a possible D gene is TRBD1 (6 bases). Trimming shortened V by 3 bases and J by 3 bases, and 13 bases separated the two germline ends. Looked up from germline, CDR1 is MDHEN and CDR2 is SYDVKM. This CDR3 contains 15 residues. The CDR3: CASSFPQRGTDTQYF. DNA for the CDR3: TGTGCCAGCAGTTTCCCCCAAAGGGGGACAGATACGCAGTATTTT.

This rearrangement joins TRBV7-2 to TRBJ2-1; 9 bases agree with TRBD2. The junction had 8 bases not matched to a gene; V was cut back by 4 bases and J by 7 bases. The germline gives CDR1 SGHTA, CDR2 FQGNSA. This CDR3 is built from 15 residues. The CDR3 loop reads CASSSGTSWGNEQFF. For the CDR3, the DNA is TGTGCCAGCAGCTCCGGGACTAGCTGGGGGAATGAGCAGTTCTTC.

The chain employs TRBV5-8 and TRBJ2-7; 7 positions match TRBD2. In germline, CDR1 is SGHTS, CDR2 YDEGEE. V shed 2 bases and J 3 bases; nucleotides not matched to a gene: 5. CDR3 length: 14 residues. The CDR3 nucleotides are TGTGCCAGCAGCTTCGGGAGGCACTACTACGAGCAGTACTTC. It specifies CASSFGRHYYEQYF. Complete variable domain (other parts from reference TRBV5-8 and TRBJ2-7): EAGVTQSPTHLIKTRGQQATLRCSPISGHTSVYWYQQALGLGLQFLLWYDEGEERNRGNFPPRFSGRQFPNYSSELNVNALELEDSALYLCASSFGRHYYEQYFGPGTRLTVT.

This sequence joins TRBV7-8 and TRBJ1-5, with 7 bases that match TRBD1. The V and J ends lost 5 bases and 0 bases, in that order; junction bases with no gene match: 7. Per the germline V gene, CDR1 is SGHVS and CDR2 is FQNEAQ. The CDR3 consists of 16 residues. CDR3 amino acids: CASSPWDSYSNQPQHF. In DNA, the CDR3 is TGTGCCAGCAGCCCCTGGGACAGCTATAGCAATCAGCCCCAGCATTTT.

The rearrangement links TRBV19 to TRBJ1-5; possibly TRBD1 for D (5 bases). Trimming left V 9 bases short and J 1 base short, with 22 bases between. The CDR3 spans 17 residues. Germline CDR1 is LNHDA and CDR2 is SQIVND (reference sequence). The CDR3 DNA sequence: TGTGCCAGCACGGGGGACCCTAGCGGGAGGAGCAATCAGCCCCAGCATTTT. Translated: CASTGDPSGRSNQPQHF.

The chain joins TRBV4-3 to TRBJ2-1; 13 bases are a match to TRBD2. The J segment lost 8 bases and the V segment lost 6 bases, leaving 7 bases of the junction unmatched. This CDR3 comprises 15 residues. Germline V gene sequence: CDR1 LGHNA, CDR2 YSLEER. In DNA, the CDR3 is TGCGCCAGCAGTCGGACTAGCGGGAGAGGAGATGAGCAGTTCTTC. This gives the protein CASSRTSGRGDEQFF.

CDR3 DNA sequence: TGTGCCACCAGTGATGCCAGCCAGGGGCTAGGCAATCAGCCCCAGCATTTT. It codes for CATSDASQGLGNQPQHF. The rearrangement joins TRBV24-1 to TRBJ1-5; D may be TRBD1 (6 bases). The CDR3 has 17 residues. Trimming removed 3 bases at V and 2 bases at J, with 16 bases between. Germline values: CDR1 KGHDR, CDR2 SFDVKD.

The chain carries TRBV6-6 and TRBJ2-1; 11 bases match TRBD2. After removal of 5 bases from V and 4 bases from J, the junction contained 4 bases not matched to a gene. Germline CDR1 and CDR2: MNHNY and SVGAGI (reference sequence). CDR3 size: 15 residues. The CDR3 sequence: CASSKLAGEYNEQFF. As DNA, the CDR3 is TGTGCCAGCAGTAAACTAGCGGGAGAGTACAATGAGCAGTTCTTC.